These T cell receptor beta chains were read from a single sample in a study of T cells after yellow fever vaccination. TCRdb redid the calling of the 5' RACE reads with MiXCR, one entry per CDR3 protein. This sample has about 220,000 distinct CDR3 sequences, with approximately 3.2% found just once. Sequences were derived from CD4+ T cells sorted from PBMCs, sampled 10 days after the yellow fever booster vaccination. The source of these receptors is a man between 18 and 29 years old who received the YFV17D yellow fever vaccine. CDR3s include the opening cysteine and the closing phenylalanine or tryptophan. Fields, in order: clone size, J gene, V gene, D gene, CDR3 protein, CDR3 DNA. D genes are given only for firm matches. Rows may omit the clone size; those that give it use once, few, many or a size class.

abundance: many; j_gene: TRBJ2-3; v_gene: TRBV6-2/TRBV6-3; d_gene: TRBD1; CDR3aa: CASTDRGQADTQYF; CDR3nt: TGTGCCAGCACTGACAGGGGGCAAGCAGATACGCAGTATTTT
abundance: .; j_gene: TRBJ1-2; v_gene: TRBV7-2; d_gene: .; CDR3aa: CASRHGLDGGYTF; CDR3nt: TGTGCCAGCAGACACGGTCTGGACGGGGGCTACACCTTC
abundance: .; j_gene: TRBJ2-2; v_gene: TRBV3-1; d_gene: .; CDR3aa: CASRWGPLNTGELFF; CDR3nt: TGTGCCAGCAGGTGGGGACCGTTGAACACCGGGGAGCTGTTTTTT
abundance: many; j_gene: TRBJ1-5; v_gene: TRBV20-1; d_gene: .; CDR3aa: CSARGSGSNQPQHF; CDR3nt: TGCAGTGCTAGAGGGTCAGGATCCAATCAGCCCCAGCATTTT
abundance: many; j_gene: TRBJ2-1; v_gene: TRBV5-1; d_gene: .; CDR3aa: CASSLPRPRGLYNEQFF; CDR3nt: TGCGCCAGCAGCTTACCCAGGCCAAGGGGCCTCTACAATGAGCAGTTCTTC
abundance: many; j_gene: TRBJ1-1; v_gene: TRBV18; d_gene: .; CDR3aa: CASSPPARGNTEAFF; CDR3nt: TGTGCCAGCTCACCACCGGCCAGGGGGAACACTGAAGCTTTCTTT
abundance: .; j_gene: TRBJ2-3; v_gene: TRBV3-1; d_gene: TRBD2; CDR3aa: CASSQDAAGGAHTQYF; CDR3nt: TGTGCCAGCAGCCAAGATGCAGCGGGGGGTGCCCATACGCAGTATTTT
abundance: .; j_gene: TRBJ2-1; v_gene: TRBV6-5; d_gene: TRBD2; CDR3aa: CASSVLAGGREQFF; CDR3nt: TGTGCCAGCAGTGTACTAGCGGGGGGACGCGAGCAGTTCTTC
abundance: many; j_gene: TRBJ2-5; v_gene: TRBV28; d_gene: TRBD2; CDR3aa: CASSSPGLEETQYF; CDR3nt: TGTGCCAGCAGTTCCCCGGGACTAGAGGAGACCCAGTACTTC
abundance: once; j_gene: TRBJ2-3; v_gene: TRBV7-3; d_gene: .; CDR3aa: CASSSIRTDTQYF; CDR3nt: TGTGCCAGCAGCTCCATACGCACAGATACGCAGTATTTT
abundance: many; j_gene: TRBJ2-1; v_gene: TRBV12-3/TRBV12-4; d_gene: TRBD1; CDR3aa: CASGDRGGHEQFF; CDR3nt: TGTGCCAGCGGGGACAGGGGTGGCCATGAGCAGTTCTTC
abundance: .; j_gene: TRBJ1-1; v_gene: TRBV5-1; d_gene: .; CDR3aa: CASSLERGITEAFF; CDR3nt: TGCGCCAGCAGCTTGGAGCGCGGGATCACTGAAGCTTTCTTT
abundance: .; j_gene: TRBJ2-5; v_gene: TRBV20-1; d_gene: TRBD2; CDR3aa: CSARAFLAGGLRMVGTQYF; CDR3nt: TGCAGTGCTAGAGCTTTTTTAGCGGGGGGCCTCCGGATGGTTGGGACCCAGTACTTC
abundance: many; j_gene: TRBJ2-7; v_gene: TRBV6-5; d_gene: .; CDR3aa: CASRNDLNDEQYF; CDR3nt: TGTGCCAGCAGAAACGACTTGAATGACGAGCAGTACTTC
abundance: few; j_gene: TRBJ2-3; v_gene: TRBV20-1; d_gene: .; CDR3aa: CSASVRSSDTQYF; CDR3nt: TGCAGTGCTAGCGTGCGGTCTTCGGATACGCAGTATTTT
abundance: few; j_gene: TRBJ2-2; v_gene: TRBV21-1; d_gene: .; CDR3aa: CASSLRGGENTGELFF; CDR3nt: TGTGCCAGCAGCCTTAGGGGGGGAGAGAACACCGGGGAGCTGTTTTTT
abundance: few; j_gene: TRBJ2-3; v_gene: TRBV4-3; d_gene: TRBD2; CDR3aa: CASSPRLAGKADTQYF; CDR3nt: TGCGCCAGCAGCCCAAGACTAGCGGGGAAGGCAGATACGCAGTATTTT
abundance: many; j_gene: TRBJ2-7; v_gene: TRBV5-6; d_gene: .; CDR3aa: CASSLVVSYEQYF; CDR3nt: TGTGCCAGCAGCTTAGTCGTCTCCTACGAGCAGTACTTC
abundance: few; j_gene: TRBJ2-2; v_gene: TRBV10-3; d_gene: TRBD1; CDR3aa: CAISRDRGYSNTGELFF; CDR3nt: TGTGCCATCAGCCGGGACAGGGGGTATTCGAACACCGGGGAGCTGTTTTTT
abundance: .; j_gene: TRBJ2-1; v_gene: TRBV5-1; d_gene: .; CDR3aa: CASSTPPAYNEQFF; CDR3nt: TGCGCCAGCTCGACTCCCCCCGCATACAATGAGCAGTTCTTC
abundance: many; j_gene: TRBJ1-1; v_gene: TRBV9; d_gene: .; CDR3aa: CASSVGGANTEAFF; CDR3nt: TGTGCCAGCAGCGTAGGGGGCGCGAACACTGAAGCTTTCTTT
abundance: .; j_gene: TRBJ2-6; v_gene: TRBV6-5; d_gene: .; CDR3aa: CASTPGAGANVLTF; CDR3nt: TGTGCCAGCACCCCCGGGGCTGGGGCCAACGTCCTGACTTTC
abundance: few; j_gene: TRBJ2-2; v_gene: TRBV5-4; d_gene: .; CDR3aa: CASSLAENRVAGELFF; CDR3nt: TGTGCCAGCAGCTTGGCCGAGAACAGGGTTGCCGGGGAGCTGTTCTTT
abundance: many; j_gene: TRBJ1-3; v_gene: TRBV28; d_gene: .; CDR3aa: CASHGTDSGNTIYF; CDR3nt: TGTGCCAGCCACGGGACGGACTCTGGAAACACCATATATTTT
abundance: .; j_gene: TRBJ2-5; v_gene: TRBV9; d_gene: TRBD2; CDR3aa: CASSVGSLAGGQETQYF; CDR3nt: TGTGCCAGCAGCGTAGGAAGCCTAGCGGGGGGCCAAGAGACCCAGTACTTC
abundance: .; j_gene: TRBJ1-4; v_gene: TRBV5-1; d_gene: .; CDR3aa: CASRLGDGNEKLFF; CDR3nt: TGCGCCAGCAGATTGGGGGACGGAAATGAAAAACTGTTTTTT
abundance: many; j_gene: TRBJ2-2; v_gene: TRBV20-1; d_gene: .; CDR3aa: CSAKSGGSTGELFF; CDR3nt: TGCAGTGCGAAATCCGGCGGGTCAACCGGGGAGCTGTTTTTT
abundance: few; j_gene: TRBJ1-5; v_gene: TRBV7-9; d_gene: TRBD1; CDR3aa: CASSLGDRGRIDSNQPQHF; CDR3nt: TGTGCCAGCAGCTTGGGAGACAGGGGGAGAATCGATAGCAATCAGCCCCAGCATTTT
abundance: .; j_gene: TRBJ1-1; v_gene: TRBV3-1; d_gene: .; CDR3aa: CASSQVGTNTEAFF; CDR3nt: TGTGCCAGCAGCCAAGTAGGCACCAACACTGAAGCTTTCTTT
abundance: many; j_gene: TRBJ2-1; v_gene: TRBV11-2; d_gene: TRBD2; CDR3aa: CASSFSLRGLKPGLAGGKYNEQFF; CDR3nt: TGTGCCAGCAGCTTCTCCCTCAGGGGACTTAAGCCGGGACTAGCGGGGGGGAAATACAATGAGCAGTTCTTC
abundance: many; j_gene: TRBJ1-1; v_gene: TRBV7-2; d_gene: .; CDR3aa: CASSLGTLRVNTEAFF; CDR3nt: TGTGCCAGCAGCTTAGGGACGCTGCGCGTGAACACTGAAGCTTTCTTT
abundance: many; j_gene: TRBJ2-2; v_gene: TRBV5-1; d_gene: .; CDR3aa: CASSLQGTGELFF; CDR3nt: TGCGCCAGCAGCTTGCAGGGAACCGGGGAGCTGTTTTTT
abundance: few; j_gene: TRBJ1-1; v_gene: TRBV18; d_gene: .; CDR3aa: CASSPNPSVNTEAFF; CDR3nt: TGTGCCAGCTCACCAAATCCTTCGGTGAACACTGAAGCTTTCTTT
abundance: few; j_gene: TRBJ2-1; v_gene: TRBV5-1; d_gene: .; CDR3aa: CASSLSISQGEQFF; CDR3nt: TGCGCCAGCAGCTTGTCTATCAGTCAGGGTGAGCAGTTCTTC
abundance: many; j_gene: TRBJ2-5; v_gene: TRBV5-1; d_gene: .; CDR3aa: CASSLVGYETQYF; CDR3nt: TGCGCCAGCAGCTTGGTAGGGTATGAGACCCAGTACTTC
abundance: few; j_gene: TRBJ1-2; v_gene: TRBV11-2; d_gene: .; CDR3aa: CASSLAAGLSNYGYTF; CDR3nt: TGTGCCAGCAGCTTAGCGGCAGGCCTGTCTAACTATGGCTACACCTTC
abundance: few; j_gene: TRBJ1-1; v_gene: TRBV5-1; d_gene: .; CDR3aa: CASSLEPMGDTEAFF; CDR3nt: TGCGCCAGCAGCTTGGAGCCAATGGGGGACACTGAAGCTTTCTTT
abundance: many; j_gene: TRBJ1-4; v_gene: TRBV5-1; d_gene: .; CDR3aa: CASSSSQMGEKLFF; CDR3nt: TGCGCCAGCAGCTCATCCCAGATGGGTGAAAAACTGTTTTTT
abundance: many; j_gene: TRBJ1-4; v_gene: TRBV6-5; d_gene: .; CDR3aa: CASSYGGLTEKLFF; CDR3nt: TGTGCCAGCAGTTACGGGGGGCTCACGGAAAAACTGTTTTTT
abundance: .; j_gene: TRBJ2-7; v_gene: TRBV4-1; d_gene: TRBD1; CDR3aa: CASSQEKDRGRGYEQYF; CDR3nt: TGCGCCAGCAGCCAAGAGAAGGACAGGGGGCGAGGGTACGAGCAGTACTTC
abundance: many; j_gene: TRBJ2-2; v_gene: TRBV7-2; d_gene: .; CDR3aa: CASSLRQSTGELFF; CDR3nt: TGTGCCAGCAGCTTAAGACAGAGCACCGGGGAGCTGTTTTTT
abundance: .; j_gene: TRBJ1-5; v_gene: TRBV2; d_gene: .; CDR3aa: CASSERSRNQPQHF; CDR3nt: TGTGCCAGCAGCGAAAGGTCACGCAATCAGCCCCAGCATTTT
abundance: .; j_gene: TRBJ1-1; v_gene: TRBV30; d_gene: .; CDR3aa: CAWTLQGNTEAFF; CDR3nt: TGTGCCTGGACTCTGCAGGGTAACACTGAAGCTTTCTTT
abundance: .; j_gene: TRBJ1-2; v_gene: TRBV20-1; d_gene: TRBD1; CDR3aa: CSAMWDRSGYGYTF; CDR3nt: TGCAGTGCTATGTGGGACAGGTCGGGCTATGGCTACACCTTC
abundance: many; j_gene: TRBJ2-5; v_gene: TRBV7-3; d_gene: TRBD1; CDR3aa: CASSSGGRGLQTQYF; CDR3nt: TGTGCCAGCAGCTCTGGGGGCAGGGGGCTTCAGACCCAGTACTTC
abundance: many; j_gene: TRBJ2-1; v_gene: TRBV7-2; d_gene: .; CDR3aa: CASSPGGRGLMNEQFF; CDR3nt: TGTGCCAGCAGTCCCGGGGGTAGGGGCCTGATGAATGAGCAGTTCTTC
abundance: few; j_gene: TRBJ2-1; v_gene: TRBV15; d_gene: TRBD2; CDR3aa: CATSRGTPTSGGSPNEQFF; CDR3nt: TGTGCCACCAGCCGGGGCACACCCACTAGCGGGGGGTCCCCTAATGAGCAGTTCTTC
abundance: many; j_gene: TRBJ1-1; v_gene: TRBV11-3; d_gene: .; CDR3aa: CASSDTVGDEAFF; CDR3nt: TGTGCCAGCAGCGATACTGTTGGAGATGAAGCTTTCTTT
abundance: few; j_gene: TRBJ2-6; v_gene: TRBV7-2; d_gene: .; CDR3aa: CASSAGPRSGANVLTF; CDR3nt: TGTGCCAGCAGCGCCGGACCGCGCTCTGGGGCCAACGTCCTGACTTTC
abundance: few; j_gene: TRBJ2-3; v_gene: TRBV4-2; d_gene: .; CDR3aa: CASSHLRTDTQYF; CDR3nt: TGTGCCAGCAGCCATCTTCGGACAGATACGCAGTATTTT
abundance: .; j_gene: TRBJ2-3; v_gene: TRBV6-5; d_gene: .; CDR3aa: CASSYSAGSDTQYF; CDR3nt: TGTGCCAGCAGTTACTCGGCGGGGTCAGATACGCAGTATTTT
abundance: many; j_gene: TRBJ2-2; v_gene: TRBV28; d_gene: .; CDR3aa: CASSLAGALNTGELFF; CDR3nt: TGTGCCAGCAGTTTAGCGGGGGCATTGAACACCGGGGAGCTGTTTTTT
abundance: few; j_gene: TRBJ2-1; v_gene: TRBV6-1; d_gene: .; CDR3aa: CASTRANEQFF; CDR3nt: TGTGCCAGCACCAGGGCCAATGAGCAGTTCTTC
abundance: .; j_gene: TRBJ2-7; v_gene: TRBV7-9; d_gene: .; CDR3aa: CASSHEGGEQYF; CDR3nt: TGTGCCAGCAGCCACGAGGGGGGCGAGCAGTACTTC
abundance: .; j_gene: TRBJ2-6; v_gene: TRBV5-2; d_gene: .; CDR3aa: CASNMGREKSGANVLTF; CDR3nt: TGTGCCAGCAACATGGGTCGAGAAAAATCGGGGGCCAACGTCCTGACTTTC